Listed below are T cell receptor beta chains from one sample, sequenced in a study of blood T cell repertoires in COVID-19. TCRdb keeps only in-frame clones here, not all; method: immunoSEQ multiplex PCR. The sample lists more than 250,000 clones; approximately 88% were seen once. Sequencing was performed on PBMCs or T cells enriched from blood (not recorded which). Receptors originate from a woman aged 40 to 55 with acute COVID-19. Each CDR3 is given with its conserved first and last residue. The D gene is left open where the match is weak. The listing skips clone size in some rows; elsewhere it reads once, few, many or a size class.

V gene: TRBV6-2/TRBV6-3
D gene: -
J gene: TRBJ2-1
clone size: -
CDR3 DNA: TGTGCCAGCAGTTACGGGGGAGGATTTGACAATGAGCAGTTCTTC
CDR3 protein: CASSYGGGFDNEQFF

V gene: TRBV4-1
D gene: -
J gene: TRBJ1-1
clone size: -
CDR3 DNA: TGCGCCAGCAGCCAAGATTTGGCTTCGAACACTGAAGCTTTCTTT
CDR3 protein: CASSQDLASNTEAFF

V gene: TRBV6-2/TRBV6-3
D gene: TRBD2
J gene: TRBJ2-1
clone size: -
CDR3 DNA: TGTGCCAGCAGTTATTTTGCGGGAGGGCGCAATGAGCAGTTCTTC
CDR3 protein: CASSYFAGGRNEQFF

V gene: TRBV2
D gene: TRBD1
J gene: TRBJ1-2
clone size: once
CDR3 DNA: TGTGCCAGAGAAGGACAGGGGGCTTCCGGCTACACCTTC
CDR3 protein: CAREGQGASGYTF

V gene: TRBV7-7
D gene: -
J gene: TRBJ1-6
clone size: -
CDR3 DNA: TGTGCTAGCAGCTTAGAGGCAGGGAATCACTCACCCCTCCACTTT
CDR3 protein: CASSLEAGNHSPLHF

V gene: TRBV11-3
D gene: TRBD1
J gene: TRBJ1-3
clone size: few
CDR3 DNA: TGTGCCAGCAGCCCCGGGGACAGCACTGGAAACACCATATATTTT
CDR3 protein: CASSPGDSTGNTIYF

V gene: TRBV11-1
D gene: -
J gene: TRBJ1-5
clone size: -
CDR3 DNA: TGTGCCAGCAGCTTAGGATCCATGGCAGGGGATCAGCCCCAGCATTTT
CDR3 protein: CASSLGSMAGDQPQHF

V gene: TRBV27
D gene: -
J gene: TRBJ2-2
clone size: -
CDR3 DNA: TGTGCCAGCAGTTTATCTGTCCGGGCAAGGGGGACCGGGGAGCTGTTTTTT
CDR3 protein: CASSLSVRARGTGELFF

V gene: TRBV2
D gene: TRBD1
J gene: TRBJ1-1
clone size: -
CDR3 DNA: TGTGCCAGCAGGATGTCCCGGGACAGGGTTAGCGCTTTCTTT
CDR3 protein: CASRMSRDRVSAFF

V gene: TRBV19
D gene: -
J gene: TRBJ1-5
clone size: once
CDR3 DNA: TGTGCCAGTAGTACTCCCCTGGGCCCGCTGGGCAATCAGCCCCAGCATTTT
CDR3 protein: CASSTPLGPLGNQPQHF

V gene: TRBV28
D gene: -
J gene: TRBJ2-4
clone size: -
CDR3 DNA: TGTGCCAGCAGTCCGCATCGAGGTCAAAACATTCAGTACTTC
CDR3 protein: CASSPHRGQNIQYF

V gene: TRBV7-2
D gene: -
J gene: TRBJ1-2
clone size: -
CDR3 DNA: TGTGCCAGCAGCTTCGGACGGACGGGGTACACCTTC
CDR3 protein: CASSFGRTGYTF

V gene: TRBV28
D gene: TRBD1
J gene: TRBJ1-4
clone size: -
CDR3 DNA: TGTGCCAGCAGGGGACAGGATGCAACTAATGAAAAACTGTTTTTT
CDR3 protein: CASRGQDATNEKLFF

V gene: TRBV5-1
D gene: -
J gene: TRBJ1-6
clone size: once
CDR3 DNA: TGCGCCAGCAGCTTGGGAACCGGGACACAAAATTCACCCCTCCACTTT
CDR3 protein: CASSLGTGTQNSPLHF

V gene: TRBV7-2
D gene: TRBD2
J gene: TRBJ2-5
clone size: -
CDR3 DNA: TGTGCCAGCAGCTTAAGTACTAGCGGGAGCAAGACCCAGTACTTC
CDR3 protein: CASSLSTSGSKTQYF

V gene: TRBV29-1
D gene: -
J gene: TRBJ2-7
clone size: -
CDR3 DNA: TGCAGCGTTGCGGGGAGCTCCTACGAGCAGTACTTC
CDR3 protein: CSVAGSSYEQYF

V gene: TRBV28
D gene: -
J gene: TRBJ2-1
clone size: -
CDR3 DNA: TGTGCCAGCAGCCCCCCCTTAGCGGAGGGGTACAATGAGCAGTTCTTC
CDR3 protein: CASSPPLAEGYNEQFF

V gene: TRBV19
D gene: -
J gene: TRBJ1-6
clone size: few
CDR3 DNA: TGTGCCAGTAGTTTCGTAAATTCACCCCTCCACTTT
CDR3 protein: CASSFVNSPLHF

V gene: TRBV11-2
D gene: -
J gene: TRBJ1-1
clone size: -
CDR3 DNA: TGTGCCAGCAGCTCCCAAGGCCCAGGGCCTCGGACTGAAGCTTTCTTT
CDR3 protein: CASSSQGPGPRTEAFF

V gene: TRBV19
D gene: TRBD2
J gene: TRBJ2-3
clone size: -
CDR3 DNA: TGTGCCAGTAGTATACTAACACCGGGACTAGCGGGAGGAGACACAGATACGCAGTATTTT
CDR3 protein: CASSILTPGLAGGDTDTQYF

V gene: TRBV18
D gene: -
J gene: TRBJ2-7
clone size: -
CDR3 DNA: TGTGCCAGCTCACTCCGCCAGGGGGGCCGGGACGAGCAGTACTTC
CDR3 protein: CASSLRQGGRDEQYF

V gene: TRBV11-2
D gene: -
J gene: TRBJ1-1
clone size: -
CDR3 DNA: TGTGCCAGCAGCTTCAGAAAAAAACAGGGATGGACTGAAGCTTTCTTT
CDR3 protein: CASSFRKKQGWTEAFF

V gene: TRBV9
D gene: -
J gene: TRBJ1-6
clone size: -
CDR3 DNA: TGTGCCAGCAGCGTTACAGGTTTCTACGGTTCACCCCTCCACTTT
CDR3 protein: CASSVTGFYGSPLHF

V gene: TRBV3-1/TRBV3-2
D gene: TRBD2
J gene: TRBJ2-5
clone size: -
CDR3 DNA: TGTGCCAGCAGCCAACTAGCGGGAGGGGGTGAGACCCAGTACTTC
CDR3 protein: CASSQLAGGGETQYF

V gene: TRBV28
D gene: -
J gene: TRBJ2-7
clone size: -
CDR3 DNA: TGTGCCAGCAGTGGAATTATTGAGGGGGAGTCGGACGAGCAGTACTTC
CDR3 protein: CASSGIIEGESDEQYF

V gene: TRBV5-1
D gene: TRBD1
J gene: TRBJ2-6
clone size: -
CDR3 DNA: TGCGCCAGCAGCTTGGAGGGGGCGCAAGCCGGGGTCCTGACTTTC
CDR3 protein: CASSLEGAQAGVLTF

V gene: TRBV15
D gene: -
J gene: TRBJ2-4
clone size: -
CDR3 DNA: TGTGCCACCAGCGGACAGCTAGCCAAAAACATTCAGTACTTC
CDR3 protein: CATSGQLAKNIQYF

V gene: TRBV5-1
D gene: TRBD1
J gene: TRBJ1-2
clone size: -
CDR3 DNA: TGCGCCAGCAGCTCGGGACAGGGGGGAGTAGATGGCTACACCTTC
CDR3 protein: CASSSGQGGVDGYTF

V gene: TRBV27
D gene: TRBD1
J gene: TRBJ1-5
clone size: -
CDR3 DNA: TGTGCCAGCAGTCCCCACAGGGGAGGCGGCAATCAGCCCCAGCATTTT
CDR3 protein: CASSPHRGGGNQPQHF

V gene: TRBV9
D gene: -
J gene: TRBJ2-7
clone size: -
CDR3 DNA: TGTGCCAGCAGCGCCTGGGGCGGAAGCTCCTACGAGCAGTACTTC
CDR3 protein: CASSAWGGSSYEQYF

V gene: TRBV28
D gene: -
J gene: TRBJ1-5
clone size: -
CDR3 DNA: TGTGCCAGCAGTCATATGCCGGAAAACAGTTATCAGCCCCAGCATTTT
CDR3 protein: CASSHMPENSYQPQHF

V gene: TRBV15
D gene: -
J gene: TRBJ1-1
clone size: -
CDR3 DNA: TGTGCCACCAGCAGAGTTCGTCCGGCAGGGTCGGACACTGAAGCTTTCTTT
CDR3 protein: CATSRVRPAGSDTEAFF

V gene: TRBV5-4
D gene: -
J gene: TRBJ2-7
clone size: -
CDR3 DNA: TGTGCCAGCAGCTTGGTCGGGGGCGAGCAGTACTTC
CDR3 protein: CASSLVGGEQYF

V gene: TRBV7-2
D gene: -
J gene: TRBJ2-3
clone size: -
CDR3 DNA: TGTGCCAGCAGCCCCTCCCGGGACTTCGACACGCAGTATTTT
CDR3 protein: CASSPSRDFDTQYF

V gene: TRBV2
D gene: TRBD1
J gene: TRBJ1-6
clone size: -
CDR3 DNA: TGTGCCAGCAGTGCGGGACAGGGGTATTCACCCCTCCACTTT
CDR3 protein: CASSAGQGYSPLHF

V gene: TRBV12-3/TRBV12-4
D gene: -
J gene: TRBJ2-2
clone size: -
CDR3 DNA: TGTGCCAGCACCCCTTTCACCGGGGAGCTGTTTTTT
CDR3 protein: CASTPFTGELFF

V gene: TRBV19
D gene: -
J gene: TRBJ1-1
clone size: -
CDR3 DNA: TGTGCCAGTAGTATAATCGGGGTGAACACTGAAGCTTTCTTT
CDR3 protein: CASSIIGVNTEAFF